Sequencing of this TCR beta chain was carried out in a study of OX40 agonist ivuxolimab in advanced cancers. Note on this clone: Antigen: not known.

Blood sampling took place at baseline, cycle 4 day 1, and cycle 7 day 1. Whole-study findings and limits: Some patients without response likewise showed low normalized clonal expansion. Compared with CD4+, CD8+ T cells on average had more expanded clones. Both CD4+ and CD8+ T cell populations in blood had undergone clonal expansion by week 6 at 0.1 to 3.0 mg/kg.

Measured with immunoSEQ multiplex PCR; TCRdb has only the in-frame clones, and not every one. Of tens of thousands of clones listed, roughly 91% were seen once; the top ten hold about 0.34%. CDR1 and CDR2 from the germline V gene are MNHEY and SMNVEV (reference sequence). The V and J ends lost 8 bases and 1 base respectively, with 18 bases between them. The CDR3 consists of 15 residues. The sequencing used CD4+ or CD8+ T cells sorted from blood, collected in a trial of the OX40 agonist ivuxolimab. The clonotype comes from an adult with an advanced solid tumor such as melanoma, head and neck, liver or kidney cancer. The chain couples TRBV27 to TRBJ2-7; D possibly corresponds to TRBD1 (5 bases). CDR3 bases: TGTGCCAGCTCTCCGTCCCCGGACAAATCCTACGAGCAGTACTTC. It encodes CASSPSPDKSYEQYF.